The 26 T cell receptor beta chains in this list originate from one sample, sequenced in a study of blood T cells in healthy people across ages (dated by TCRdb to between 2015 and 2017). Receptor amplification or capture employed 5' RACE. For sequencing, an Illumina HiSeq 2500 was employed. A second about 7 to 12 cycle PCR used a sample-barcoded 5' primer and a J-beta primer mix. TCRdb handled the public reads itself, with Q25 trimming in fastp and clone calling in MiXCR, and kept productive beta chains. Identical CDR3 protein sequences are pooled into one entry, listed with their most common genes and DNA. A total of roughly 730,000 distinct CDR3 sequences appear in this sample, roughly three fifths of them only once. The ten largest clones take up 20% to 30% of the sample. The sequencing sample was made of blood. Receptor source: a man between 40 and 49 years old in good health.

This CDR3 is CASGPGAGRETQYF. The CDR3 bases are TGTGCCAGCGGCCCCGGAGCGGGAAGAGAGACCCAGTACTTC. V is TRBV12-3 or TRBV12-4 and J is TRBJ2-5; TRBD2 matches 7 bases. This CDR3 contains 14 residues. V was clipped by 8 bases and J by 4 bases; unmatched bases: 10.

There are a few counts of this clonotype. CDR3 DNA sequence: TGTGCCACCGGGACGGAGAACAATGAGCAGTTCTTC. Its protein product is CATGTENNEQFF. The chain is built from TRBV7-6 and TRBJ2-1; D may match TRBD1 or TRBD2 (5 bases each). V was clipped by 10 bases and J by 5 bases, with 12 bases between them. Germline values: CDR1 SGHVS, CDR2 FNYEAQ. The CDR3 spans 12 residues. Variable domain in full (rest from reference TRBV7-6 and TRBJ2-1): GAGVSQSPRYKVTKRGQDVALRCDPISGHVSLYWYRQALGQGPEFLTYFNYEAQQDKSGLPNDRFSAERPEGSISTLTIQRTEQRDSAMYRCATGTENNEQFFGPGTRLTVL.

This clonotype has a handful of counts. The CDR3 spells CASSEPTGTGSGYTF. The CDR3 DNA follows: TGCGCCAGCAGTGAGCCGACCGGGACAGGGTCTGGCTACACCTTC. The chain recombines TRBV10-2 with TRBJ1-2, with 9 bases matching TRBD1. The junction had 8 bases not matched to a gene; V was cut back by 2 bases and J by 7 bases. The CDR3 has 15 amino acids. CDR1 and CDR2 (germline): WSHSY, SAAADI.

The chain employs TRBV7-3 and TRBJ2-7; possible D gene TRBD2, 6 bases. Trimming removed 4 bases at V and 7 bases at J, with 26 bases between. The CDR3 is 17 residues long. Germline V gene sequence: CDR1 SGHTA, CDR2 FQGTGA. CDR3 sequence reads: CASSSISRRDRVNEQYF. The CDR3 region has the DNA TGTGCCAGCAGCTCGATTAGTAGGAGGGATAGGGTGAATGAGCAGTACTTC.

V gene TRBV20-1 combines with J gene TRBJ1-6; TRBD1 is a possible D gene (6 bases). Germline assignment: CDR1 DFQATT and CDR2 SNEGSKA (reference sequence). CDR3 length: 14 residues. Trimming removed 3 bases at V and 10 bases at J, with 16 bases between. This CDR3 reads CSARRTGQASPLHF. The CDR3 DNA is TGCAGTGCTAGGCGAACAGGGCAAGCCTCACCCCTCCACTTT.

The sample holds one count of this clonotype. This chain uses TRBV7-2 with TRBJ2-7, with TRBD2 matching over 9 bases. CDR1 SGHTA and CDR2 FQGNSA come from the germline V gene. V shed 3 bases and J 7 bases; nucleotides not matched to a gene: 13. This CDR3 has 16 amino acids. The CDR3 loop reads CASSLAGTSSNNEQYF. CDR3 sequence (DNA): TGTGCCAGCAGCTTGGCAGGGACTAGCTCTAACAATGAGCAGTACTTC.

The rearrangement uses TRBV5-6 and TRBJ2-1; 9 bases line up with TRBD1. From germline, CDR1 is SGHDT and CDR2 YYEEEE. The V gene end was trimmed by 3 bases and the J gene end by 1 base; junction bases not matched to a gene: 2. The length of the CDR3 is 15 residues. The CDR3, as DNA: TGTGCCAGCAGCTGGGGACAGGGATCCTACAATGAGCAGTTCTTC. Translating gives CASSWGQGSYNEQFF. Full variable domain (outside the CDR3, taken from reference TRBV5-6 and TRBJ2-1): DAGVTQSPTHLIKTRGQQVTLRCSPKSGHDTVSWYQQALGQGPQFIFQYYEEEERQRGNFPDRFSGHQFPNYSSELNVNALLLGDSALYLCASSWGQGSYNEQFFGPGTRLTVL.

The J gene is TRBJ2-2, the V gene TRBV29-1; perhaps TRBD2 as D (7 bases). This CDR3 contains 15 residues. Germline V lookup: CDR1 SQVTM, CDR2 ANQGSEA. V dropped 6 bases and J dropped 3 bases, with 17 bases sitting between them. The CDR3 DNA follows: TGCAGCGTCGAGGGGGGCCGGGGGGACACCGGGGAGCTGTTTTTT. Protein product: CSVEGGRGDTGELFF.

The V call is TRBV6-2 or TRBV6-3, the J call TRBJ2-7; D is uncertain. The CDR3 is 12 amino acids. In germline, CDR1 is MNHEY, CDR2 SVGEGT. The germline V and J ends were trimmed by 6 bases and 1 base, with 7 bases remaining between them. CDR3 sequence reads: CASSHISYEQYF. In DNA, the CDR3 is TGTGCCAGCAGCCACATATCCTACGAGCAGTACTTC.

This CDR3 is CASSDLAGAFNEQFF. CDR3 sequence (DNA): TGTGCCAGCAGTGACTTGGCGGGAGCATTTAATGAGCAGTTCTTC. The chain links TRBV6-1 to TRBJ2-1, with 7 nucleotides matching TRBD2. The CDR3 loop spans 15 amino acids. Germline V lookup: CDR1 MNHNS, CDR2 SASEGT. J gave up 7 bases and V 3 bases, and 9 bases lay outside the gene matches.

V and J are TRBV20-1 and TRBJ2-1; D gene unclear. Germline V gene lookup returns CDR1 DFQATT and CDR2 SNEGSKA (reference sequence). Trimming cost V 6 bases and J 0 bases, with 12 bases left between them. The CDR3 is 14 residues long. The chain's CDR3 is CSAPVESSYNEQFF. CDR3 DNA: TGCAGTGCCCCAGTCGAAAGCTCCTACAATGAGCAGTTCTTC.

This clonotype was seen repeatedly, ten times or more. The chain joins TRBV7-2 to TRBJ2-5; TRBD1 agrees at 9 bases. The CDR3 length is 16 residues. From germline, CDR1 is SGHTA and CDR2 FQGNSA. V lost 5 bases, J lost 4 bases, and 11 bases stayed unmatched. In DNA form, the CDR3 reads TGTGCCAGCAGCGAACAGGGGGCGGTCCGTAGAGAGACCCAGTACTTC. As protein: CASSEQGAVRRETQYF.

Concerning this clonotype: Likely a read error: the CDR3 ends without its conserved phenylalanine or tryptophan. This chain joins TRBV12-3 or TRBV12-4 and TRBJ2-5; TRBD1 aligns across 7 bases. With V trimmed by 2 bases and J by 11 bases, 11 bases remained unmatched. This CDR3 has 14 residues. For the CDR3, the DNA is TGTGCCAGCAGTTTAACGGGTCCAGGGGGAAAGCAGTACTTA. Translated, it gives CASSLTGPGGKQYL.

This clonotype appeared once. The chain combines TRBV11-2 with TRBJ2-2, with 12 bases lining up with TRBD2. Trimming took 2 bases from V and 4 from J; bases not matched to a gene: 5. The length of the CDR3 is 17 residues. Germline CDR1 is SGHAT and CDR2 is FQNNGV. The CDR3 sequence: CASSLLLAGGTTGELFF. CDR3 bases: TGTGCCAGCAGCTTACTTCTAGCGGGGGGGACCACCGGGGAGCTGTTTTTT. Complete variable domain (other parts from reference TRBV11-2 and TRBJ2-2): EAGVAQSPRYKIIEKRQSVAFWCNPISGHATLYWYQQILGQGPKLLIQFQNNGVVDDSQLPKDRFSAERLKGVDSTLKIQPAKLEDSAVYLCASSLLLAGGTTGELFFGEGSRLTVL.

Of note for this clonotype: With a much larger clone just one base away, this may be a read error. This sequence joins TRBV27 and TRBJ1-6; perhaps TRBD1 as D (5 bases). CDR3 length: 17 residues. CDR1 is MNHEY, CDR2 SMNVEV, per germline (reference sequence). V was cut by 6 bases and J by 0 bases, with 15 bases left in between. The chain's CDR3 is CASSPEGWSSYNSPLHF. CDR3 nucleotides: TGTGCCAGCAGCCCCGAGGGGTGGAGCTCCTATAATTCACCCCTCCACTTT.

The genes are TRBV6-5 and TRBJ2-6; 7 bases map to TRBD2. The germline gives CDR1 MNHEY, CDR2 SVGAGI. The CDR3 length is 17 residues. The V gene end was trimmed by 0 bases and the J gene end by 4 bases; junction bases not matched to a gene: 6. CDR3 sequence (DNA): TGTGCCAGCAGTTACTCGCCAGCGGGGAGGGGGGCCAACGTCCTGACTTTC. Translating it yields CASSYSPAGRGANVLTF.

J is TRBJ2-7 and V is TRBV27; 10 nucleotides line up with TRBD1. With 3 bases clipped from V and 2 bases from J, the junction kept 4 bases outside the gene matches. CDR1 and CDR2 from the germline V gene are MNHEY and SMNVEV (reference sequence). CDR3 length: 15 amino acids. CDR3 DNA sequence: TGTGCCAGCAGTTTGACAGGGGGCTTCACCTACGAGCAGTACTTC. This translates into CASSLTGGFTYEQYF.

The rearrangement joins TRBV28 to TRBJ2-3, with D perhaps being TRBD1 or TRBD2 (5 bases each). Germline lookup yields CDR1 MDHEN and CDR2 SYDVKM. The CDR3 sequence is 15 residues long. V was cut by 8 bases and J by 9 bases, with 24 bases left in between. This CDR3 is CASYPVGTPGHTQYF. The CDR3 DNA follows: TGTGCCAGCTACCCAGTCGGGACCCCAGGGCACACGCAGTATTTT.

The J gene is TRBJ1-2, the V gene TRBV27, with D possibly matching TRBD1 (5 bases). Germline V gives CDR1 MNHEY, CDR2 SMNVEV (reference sequence). V gave up 6 bases and J gave up 9 bases, with 17 bases separating them. The CDR3 runs 13 residues. CDR3 coding DNA: TGTGCCAGCAGCGAGGGGCCCCTTTCTAGCTACACCTTC. Encoded protein: CASSEGPLSSYTF.

V and J are TRBV7-9 and TRBJ2-1, with D perhaps TRBD1 (6 bases). The germline V gene has CDR1 SEHNR and CDR2 FQNEAQ (reference sequence). CDR3 length: 14 residues. Trimming stripped 1 base from V and 5 bases from J, with 9 bases between. The CDR3 sequence is CASSLGGQNNEQFF. The CDR3 nucleotides are TGTGCCAGCAGCTTAGGTGGACAGAACAATGAGCAGTTCTTC. The full variable domain, rest sourced from reference TRBV7-9 and TRBJ2-1, is DTGVSQNPRHKITKRGQNVTFRCDPISEHNRLYWYRQTLGQGPEFLTYFQNEAQLEKSRLLSDRFSAERPKGSFSTLEIQRTEQGDSAMYLCASSLGGQNNEQFFGPGTRLTVL.

On this clonotype itself: An end of the junction differs from the germline gene, which may be a read error. The J gene is TRBJ2-3, the V gene TRBV7-2, with D perhaps matching TRBD1 or TRBD2 (5 bases each). The CDR3 covers 16 residues. CDR1 and CDR2 (germline): SGHTA, FQGNSA. The CDR3 sequence is CASSPGVGRLTDTQYF. The CDR3, as DNA: TGCGCCAGCAGCCCGGGCGTGGGACGGCTCACAGATACGCAGTATTTT.

This clonotype appeared a few times. The chain is built from TRBV5-1 and TRBJ2-3, with 7 bases that match TRBD2. The CDR3 extends over 16 amino acids. Germline CDR1 reads SGHRS; CDR2 reads YFSETQ. Trimming cost V 3 bases and J 3 bases; bases outside gene matches: 10. In nucleotides, the CDR3 is TGCGCCAGCAGCTCCGGGGTGGGCGGGGGTACAGATACGCAGTATTTT. Amino acid sequence: CASSSGVGGGTDTQYF.

A few counts support this clonotype. The chain employs TRBV11-3 and TRBJ2-1, with TRBD1 matching 11 bases. Germline V CDR1 and CDR2: SGHNT, YENEEA. The CDR3 has 15 amino acids. The junction had 6 bases not matched to a gene; V was cut back by 4 bases and J by 7 bases. The CDR3 DNA is TGTGCCAGCAGCTCCCGGACAGGGGGCGGGAATGAGCAGTTCTTC. It codes for CASSSRTGGGNEQFF.

The chain couples TRBV15 to TRBJ1-2; 8 bases agree with TRBD1. Germline V gives CDR1 LNHNV, CDR2 YYDKDF (reference sequence). This CDR3 is 15 amino acids long. With 3 bases clipped from V and 2 bases from J, the junction kept 5 bases outside the gene matches. The CDR3 reads CATSRDRASNYGYTF. In nucleotides, the CDR3 is TGTGCCACCAGCAGGGACAGGGCCTCCAACTATGGCTACACCTTC.

This chain's CDR3 is CASSLSWDSSQPQHF. The CDR3 DNA follows: TGTGCCAGCAGCCTCTCCTGGGACTCCTCTCAGCCCCAGCATTTT. The chain employs TRBV28 and TRBJ1-5, with a tentative D call TRBD1 (5 bases). This CDR3 contains 15 residues. V shed 6 bases and J shed 6 bases, with 18 bases lying between them. CDR1 is MDHEN and CDR2 is SYDVKM in the germline V gene.

This clonotype was seen a handful of times. The chain combines TRBV7-2 with TRBJ2-7; 12 bases match TRBD2. Losses at the gene ends were 4 bases for V and 0 bases for J; bases not matched to a gene: 10. The CDR3 has 18 residues. Germline lookup yields CDR1 SGHTA and CDR2 FQGNSA. The CDR3: CASSSHGTSGPSSYEQYF. The DNA of the CDR3 is TGTGCCAGCAGCTCGCACGGGACTAGCGGGCCGAGCTCCTACGAGCAGTACTTC.